Listed below are T cell receptor beta chains from one sample, sequenced in a study of technical replicates of blood from a few donors. The repertoire was sequenced with immunoSEQ multiplex PCR; TCRdb's copy has only in-frame clones and lacks some. This sample carries more than 90,000 clones, approximately 95% of them seen once, and the ten largest clones take roughly 0.33%. The sequenced sample consisted of T cells isolated from PBMCs. All receptors derive from a human donor in good health. Each CDR3 is given with its conserved first and last residue. The D gene is left open where the match is weak. Clone size is not always given. Where it is, it says once, few, many or a class for expanded clones.

d_gene: NA; j_gene: TRBJ2-5; abundance: NA; v_gene: TRBV7-2; CDR3nt: TGTGCCAACCTCCCCAGGGAGACCCAGTACTTC; CDR3aa: CANLPRETQYF
d_gene: NA; j_gene: TRBJ1-2; abundance: NA; v_gene: TRBV9; CDR3nt: TGTGCCAGCAGCGTACCGAGCTATGGCTACACCTTC; CDR3aa: CASSVPSYGYTF
d_gene: NA; j_gene: TRBJ2-1; abundance: NA; v_gene: TRBV9; CDR3nt: TGTGCGGGAGGTAACGAAGTTGAGCAGTTCTTC; CDR3aa: CAGGNEVEQFF
d_gene: TRBD2; j_gene: TRBJ2-1; abundance: NA; v_gene: TRBV9; CDR3nt: TGTGCCAGCAGCGCGCAAGCGGGAAGCTCCTACAATGAGCAGTTCTTC; CDR3aa: CASSAQAGSSYNEQFF
d_gene: NA; j_gene: TRBJ2-3; abundance: NA; v_gene: TRBV10-3; CDR3nt: TGTGCCATCGGGGCGAGAGGCACAGATACGCAGTATTTT; CDR3aa: CAIGARGTDTQYF
d_gene: NA; j_gene: TRBJ1-4; abundance: NA; v_gene: TRBV27; CDR3nt: TGTGCCAGCAGTTTATCGGGCTGGGAAAAACTGTTTTTT; CDR3aa: CASSLSGWEKLFF
d_gene: TRBD1; j_gene: TRBJ1-5; abundance: NA; v_gene: TRBV19; CDR3nt: TGTGCCAGTAAAGGGACAGGAAATAGCAATCAGCCCCAGCATTTT; CDR3aa: CASKGTGNSNQPQHF
d_gene: TRBD1; j_gene: TRBJ1-2; abundance: once; v_gene: TRBV4-1; CDR3nt: TGCGCCAGCAGCCAAGTTCCTACCGCAGGGGGCCTTGGCTACACCTTC; CDR3aa: CASSQVPTAGGLGYTF
d_gene: NA; j_gene: TRBJ2-7; abundance: NA; v_gene: TRBV7-9; CDR3nt: TGTGCCAGCAGCTTAATCAATCACGAGCAGTACTTC; CDR3aa: CASSLINHEQYF
d_gene: NA; j_gene: TRBJ1-1; abundance: NA; v_gene: TRBV18; CDR3nt: TGTGCCAGCTCACCTTCGGGCACTGAAGCTTTCTTT; CDR3aa: CASSPSGTEAFF
d_gene: NA; j_gene: TRBJ2-7; abundance: NA; v_gene: TRBV11-2; CDR3nt: TGTGCCAGCAGCTCAACCTACGAGCAGTACTTC; CDR3aa: CASSSTYEQYF
d_gene: TRBD2; j_gene: TRBJ2-1; abundance: NA; v_gene: TRBV7-2; CDR3nt: TGTGCCAGCAGCTTACGACTAGCGGGCAATGAGCAGTTCTTC; CDR3aa: CASSLRLAGNEQFF
d_gene: NA; j_gene: TRBJ2-7; abundance: NA; v_gene: TRBV7-6; CDR3nt: TGTGCCAGCAGCTTAGGCGTCAGCGGGCCAACCTACGAGCAGTACTTC; CDR3aa: CASSLGVSGPTYEQYF
d_gene: NA; j_gene: TRBJ2-7; abundance: NA; v_gene: TRBV6-5; CDR3nt: TGTGCCAGCAGCCCGGGATTATCCTACGAGCAGTACTTC; CDR3aa: CASSPGLSYEQYF
d_gene: NA; j_gene: TRBJ2-3; abundance: NA; v_gene: TRBV30; CDR3nt: TGTGCCTGGAACAGCGGTACTAGCACAGATACGCAGTATTTT; CDR3aa: CAWNSGTSTDTQYF
d_gene: NA; j_gene: TRBJ2-7; abundance: NA; v_gene: TRBV11-2; CDR3nt: TGTGCCAGCAGCTTAGGGGCTACCTACGAGCAGTACTTC; CDR3aa: CASSLGATYEQYF
d_gene: NA; j_gene: TRBJ1-5; abundance: NA; v_gene: TRBV18; CDR3nt: TGTGCCAGCTCACTGAAACAGTTTGACGATCAGCCCCAGCATTTT; CDR3aa: CASSLKQFDDQPQHF
d_gene: NA; j_gene: TRBJ1-2; abundance: NA; v_gene: TRBV9; CDR3nt: TGTGCCAGCAGCTGGGGGGTCCCAGGAGGCGACTATGGCTACACCTTC; CDR3aa: CASSWGVPGGDYGYTF
d_gene: NA; j_gene: TRBJ2-3; abundance: NA; v_gene: TRBV6-6; CDR3nt: TGTGCCAGCAGTAGACAGCCAGAAGATACGCAGTATTTT; CDR3aa: CASSRQPEDTQYF
d_gene: TRBD1; j_gene: TRBJ1-2; abundance: NA; v_gene: TRBV7-2; CDR3nt: TGTGCCAGCAGACGCGACAGGGGACAAAATGGCTACACCTTC; CDR3aa: CASRRDRGQNGYTF
d_gene: NA; j_gene: TRBJ1-1; abundance: few; v_gene: TRBV19; CDR3nt: TGTGCCAGTAGTATGGGTGGGCCCACTGAAGCTTTCTTT; CDR3aa: CASSMGGPTEAFF
d_gene: NA; j_gene: TRBJ1-1; abundance: NA; v_gene: TRBV18; CDR3nt: TGTGCCAGCTCACCAATGATGGCGGCAGGGGATTCCCTGAACACTGAAGCTTTCTTT; CDR3aa: CASSPMMAAGDSLNTEAFF
d_gene: NA; j_gene: TRBJ2-7; abundance: NA; v_gene: TRBV6-6; CDR3nt: TGTGCCAGCAGCCAGGCCTACGAGCAGTACTTC; CDR3aa: CASSQAYEQYF
d_gene: NA; j_gene: TRBJ2-3; abundance: NA; v_gene: TRBV5-1; CDR3nt: TGCGCCAGCAGCGGATCCCTAGTTACAGATACGCAGTATTTT; CDR3aa: CASSGSLVTDTQYF
d_gene: NA; j_gene: TRBJ1-3; abundance: NA; v_gene: TRBV6-5; CDR3nt: TGTGCCAGCAGCCAAGGAAACACCATATATTTT; CDR3aa: CASSQGNTIYF
d_gene: TRBD2; j_gene: TRBJ2-5; abundance: NA; v_gene: TRBV5-1; CDR3nt: TGCGCCAGCAGCGCGGGGCCTAGCGGGACCCAAGAGACCCAGTACTTC; CDR3aa: CASSAGPSGTQETQYF
d_gene: TRBD1; j_gene: TRBJ2-3; abundance: NA; v_gene: TRBV13; CDR3nt: TGTGCCACCCTCCGGGACAGGGGTACAGATACGCAGTATTTT; CDR3aa: CATLRDRGTDTQYF
d_gene: NA; j_gene: TRBJ1-1; abundance: NA; v_gene: TRBV6-1; CDR3nt: TGTGCCAGCAGTGTACAGGGTTATGATGAAGCTTTCTTT; CDR3aa: CASSVQGYDEAFF
d_gene: TRBD2; j_gene: TRBJ2-7; abundance: NA; v_gene: TRBV19; CDR3nt: TGTGCCAGTAGTATAGTTGCGGGAGGGCCATCCGAGCAGTACTTC; CDR3aa: CASSIVAGGPSEQYF
d_gene: NA; j_gene: TRBJ2-5; abundance: once; v_gene: TRBV9; CDR3nt: TGTGCCAGCAGCGTATCAGGACAAGAGACCCAGTACTTC; CDR3aa: CASSVSGQETQYF
d_gene: TRBD2; j_gene: TRBJ2-3; abundance: NA; v_gene: TRBV4-1; CDR3nt: TGCGCCAGCAGCCATGGTCTAGCGGGAGGACTCACAGATACGCAGTATTTT; CDR3aa: CASSHGLAGGLTDTQYF
d_gene: TRBD2; j_gene: TRBJ2-3; abundance: NA; v_gene: TRBV30; CDR3nt: TGTGCCTGGGCGGGGGGCACAGATACGCAGTATTTT; CDR3aa: CAWAGGTDTQYF
d_gene: TRBD1; j_gene: TRBJ2-5; abundance: NA; v_gene: TRBV29-1; CDR3nt: TGCAGCGTTGAGCTCCGACAGGGGGACGAGACCCAGTACTTC; CDR3aa: CSVELRQGDETQYF
d_gene: NA; j_gene: TRBJ2-7; abundance: NA; v_gene: TRBV2; CDR3nt: TGTGCCAGCAGAGAAGTCCTGGACAGCCTTTGGCACGAGCAGTACTTC; CDR3aa: CASREVLDSLWHEQYF
d_gene: NA; j_gene: TRBJ2-3; abundance: NA; v_gene: TRBV5-4; CDR3nt: TGTGCCAGCAGCTTGTATTCTAGATTAGATACGCAGTATTTT; CDR3aa: CASSLYSRLDTQYF
d_gene: TRBD2; j_gene: TRBJ2-7; abundance: NA; v_gene: TRBV11-2; CDR3nt: TGTGCCAGCAGCTTAGGTCTCGGGACTAACTACGAGCAGTACTTC; CDR3aa: CASSLGLGTNYEQYF
d_gene: NA; j_gene: TRBJ2-7; abundance: NA; v_gene: TRBV10-2; CDR3nt: TGCGCCAGCTCCAGTCCAGCGACCTACGAGCAGTACTTC; CDR3aa: CASSSPATYEQYF
d_gene: NA; j_gene: TRBJ2-3; abundance: once; v_gene: TRBV7-8; CDR3nt: TGTGCCAGCAGCTTAGAATCCCTGTACAGTAGCACAGATACGCAGTATTTT; CDR3aa: CASSLESLYSSTDTQYF
d_gene: NA; j_gene: TRBJ1-1; abundance: NA; v_gene: TRBV19; CDR3nt: TGTGCCAGAACACTGAGGATGAACACTGAAGCTTTCTTT; CDR3aa: CARTLRMNTEAFF
d_gene: NA; j_gene: TRBJ1-5; abundance: NA; v_gene: TRBV6-5; CDR3nt: TGTGCCAGCAGTTACTCGATGGGCGGCAATCAGCCCCAGCATTTT; CDR3aa: CASSYSMGGNQPQHF
d_gene: TRBD1; j_gene: TRBJ2-7; abundance: NA; v_gene: TRBV4-3; CDR3nt: TGCGCCAGCAGCCAAGTAGGACAGGGCTCCTACGAGCAGTACTTC; CDR3aa: CASSQVGQGSYEQYF
d_gene: TRBD1; j_gene: TRBJ1-1; abundance: few; v_gene: TRBV10-1; CDR3nt: TGCGCCAGCAGTGTGTTGCAGGGGGACACTGAAGCTTTCTTT; CDR3aa: CASSVLQGDTEAFF
d_gene: NA; j_gene: TRBJ2-3; abundance: NA; v_gene: TRBV9; CDR3nt: TGTGCCAGCAGCGTAGGTGGCGGGACCACAGATACGCAGTATTTT; CDR3aa: CASSVGGGTTDTQYF
d_gene: NA; j_gene: TRBJ1-2; abundance: NA; v_gene: TRBV29-1; CDR3nt: TGCAGCGTTGAAGTACAGTATGGCTACACCTTC; CDR3aa: CSVEVQYGYTF
d_gene: TRBD1; j_gene: TRBJ1-4; abundance: NA; v_gene: TRBV13; CDR3nt: TGTGCCAGCAGCCTATCGAGACAGGGGCAGGGGGGGCTGTTTTTT; CDR3aa: CASSLSRQGQGGLFF
d_gene: TRBD2; j_gene: TRBJ2-3; abundance: NA; v_gene: TRBV11-2; CDR3nt: TGTGCCAGCAGCTTTAGGACTAGCACTCTAGGCGCAGATACGCAGTATTTT; CDR3aa: CASSFRTSTLGADTQYF